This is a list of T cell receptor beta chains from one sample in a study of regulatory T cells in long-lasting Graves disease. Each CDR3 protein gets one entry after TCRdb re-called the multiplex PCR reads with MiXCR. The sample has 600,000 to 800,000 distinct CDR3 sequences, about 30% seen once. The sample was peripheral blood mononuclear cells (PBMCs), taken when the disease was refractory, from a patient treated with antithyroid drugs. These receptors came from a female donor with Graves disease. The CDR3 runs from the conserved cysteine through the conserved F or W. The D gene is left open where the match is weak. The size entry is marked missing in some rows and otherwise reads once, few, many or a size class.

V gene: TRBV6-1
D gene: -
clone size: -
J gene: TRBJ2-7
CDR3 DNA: TGTGCCAGCAGTAAAGACAACCCCTACGAGCAGTACTTC
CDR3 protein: CASSKDNPYEQYF

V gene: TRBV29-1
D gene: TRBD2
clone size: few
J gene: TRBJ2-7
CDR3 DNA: TGCAGCGTTGTGCAGCGGGAGTCCTACGAGCAGTACTTC
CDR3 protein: CSVVQRESYEQYF

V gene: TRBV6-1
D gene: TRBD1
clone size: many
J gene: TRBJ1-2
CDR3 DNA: TGTGCCAGCGAGATCGGGACAGGGAATGGCTACACCTTC
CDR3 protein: CASEIGTGNGYTF

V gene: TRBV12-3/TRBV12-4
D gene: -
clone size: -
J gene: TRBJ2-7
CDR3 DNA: TGTGCCAGCAGTTTGTCCACAGGGCCAACGGCCGAGCAGTACTTC
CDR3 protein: CASSLSTGPTAEQYF

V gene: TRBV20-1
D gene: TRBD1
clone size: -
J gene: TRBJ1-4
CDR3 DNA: TGCAGTGCCACCCCACCGACAGGGGCTAATGAAAAACTGTTTTTT
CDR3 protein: CSATPPTGANEKLFF

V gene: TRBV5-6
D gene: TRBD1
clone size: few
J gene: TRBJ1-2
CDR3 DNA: TGTGCCAGCAGCACAGGGGGCGCGTCGGGCTATGGCTACACCTTC
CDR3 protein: CASSTGGASGYGYTF

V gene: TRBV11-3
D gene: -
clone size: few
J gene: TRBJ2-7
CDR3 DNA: TGTGCCAGCAGCTTAAATCCTTCCGTCGAGCAGTACTTC
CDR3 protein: CASSLNPSVEQYF

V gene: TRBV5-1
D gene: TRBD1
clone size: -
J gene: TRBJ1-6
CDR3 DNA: TGCGCCAGCAGCCTTCAGACAGGGGATAATTCACCCCTCCACTTT
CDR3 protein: CASSLQTGDNSPLHF

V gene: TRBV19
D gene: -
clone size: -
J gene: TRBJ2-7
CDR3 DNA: TGTGCCAGTAGTACCCGACAGTGGTACGAGCAGTACTTC
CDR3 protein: CASSTRQWYEQYF

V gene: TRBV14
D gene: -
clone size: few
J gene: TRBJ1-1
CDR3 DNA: TGTGCCAGCAGCCAAGTTCAGACAAGAAACACTGAAGCTTTCTTT
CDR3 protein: CASSQVQTRNTEAFF

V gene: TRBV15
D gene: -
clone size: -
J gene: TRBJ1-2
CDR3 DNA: TGTGCCACCAGCAGAGATTTAAGGGCGGACGGCTACACCTTC
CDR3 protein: CATSRDLRADGYTF

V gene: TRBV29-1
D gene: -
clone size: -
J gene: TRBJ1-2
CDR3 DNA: TGCAGCGTTGGCCCCGAATCTAACTATGGCTACACCTTC
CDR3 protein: CSVGPESNYGYTF

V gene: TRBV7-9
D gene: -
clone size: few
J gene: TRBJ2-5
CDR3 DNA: TGTGCCAGCAGCTCGGAGGGGGAGACCCAGTACTTC
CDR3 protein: CASSSEGETQYF

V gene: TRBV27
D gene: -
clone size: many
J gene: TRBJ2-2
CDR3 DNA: TGTGCCAGCTGGCGGATCGACGGGGAGCTGTTTTTT
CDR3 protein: CASWRIDGELFF

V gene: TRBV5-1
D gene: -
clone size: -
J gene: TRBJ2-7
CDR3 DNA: TGCGCCAGCAGCTTCCAGCCAGGGTCAGAGCAGTACTTC
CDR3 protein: CASSFQPGSEQYF

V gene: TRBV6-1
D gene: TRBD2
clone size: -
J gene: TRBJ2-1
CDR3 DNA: TGTGCCAGCAGTCAAGAGGGGGGGGCCGGTAGGCTAGCGGGATTACAAGCTCCGCAGTTCTTC
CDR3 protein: CASSQEGGAGRLAGLQAPQFF

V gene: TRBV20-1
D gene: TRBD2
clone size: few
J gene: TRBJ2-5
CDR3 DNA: TGCAGTGCTAGGTGGGGCGGGAGTTTTCAAGAGACCCAGTACTTC
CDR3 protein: CSARWGGSFQETQYF

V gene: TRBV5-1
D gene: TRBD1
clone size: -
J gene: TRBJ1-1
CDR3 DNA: TGCGCCAGCAGCGGGACAGGTGAAGCTTTCTTT
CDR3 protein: CASSGTGEAFF